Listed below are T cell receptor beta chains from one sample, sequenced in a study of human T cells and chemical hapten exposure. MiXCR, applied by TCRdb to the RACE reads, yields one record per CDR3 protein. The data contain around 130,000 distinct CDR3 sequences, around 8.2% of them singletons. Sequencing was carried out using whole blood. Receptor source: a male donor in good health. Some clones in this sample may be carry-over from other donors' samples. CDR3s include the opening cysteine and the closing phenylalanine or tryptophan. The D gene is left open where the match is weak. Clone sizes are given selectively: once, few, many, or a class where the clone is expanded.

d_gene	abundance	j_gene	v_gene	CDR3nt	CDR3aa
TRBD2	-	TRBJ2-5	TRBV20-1	TGCAGTGCTAGGGGGACTAGCGGGGGATATGAGACCCAGTACTTC	CSARGTSGGYETQYF
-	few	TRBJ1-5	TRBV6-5	TGTGCCAGCAGTCGGGGGGCCAGTAGCAATCAGCCCCAGCATTTT	CASSRGASSNQPQHF
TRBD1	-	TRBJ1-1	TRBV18	TGTGCCAGCTCACCGAGAGGGGGCCGGACTGAAGCTTTCTTT	CASSPRGGRTEAFF
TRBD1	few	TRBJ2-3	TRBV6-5	TGTGCCAGCATCGACAGGGGACGGGCAGATACGCAGTATTTT	CASIDRGRADTQYF
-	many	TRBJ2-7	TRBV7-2	TGTGCCAGCAGCCCGAGTCTACGGGCGATATACTCCTACGAGCAGTACTTC	CASSPSLRAIYSYEQYF
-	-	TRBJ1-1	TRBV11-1	TGTGCCAGCAGCTTTGAGCAGGGGAGGGCTGAAGCTTTCTTT	CASSFEQGRAEAFF
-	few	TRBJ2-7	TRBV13	TGTGTTAAAGCAAGAGCTAGCGTCTACTACGAGCAGTACTTC	CVKARASVYYEQYF
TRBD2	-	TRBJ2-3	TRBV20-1	TGCAGTGCTAGAGCACCTAGCGGGGTACGCACAGATACGCAGTATTTT	CSARAPSGVRTDTQYF
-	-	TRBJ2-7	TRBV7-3	TGTGCCAGCAGCTTCGCAGGGGACTCCTACGAGCAGTACTTC	CASSFAGDSYEQYF
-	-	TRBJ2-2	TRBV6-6	TGTGCCAGCAGCCAAGGGGGCGGGGAGCTGTTTTTT	CASSQGGGELFF
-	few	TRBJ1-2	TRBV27	TGTGCCAGCAGACCCGGGATGGGCTATGGCTACACCTTC	CASRPGMGYGYTF
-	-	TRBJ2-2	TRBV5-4	TGTGCCAGCAGCTTGGAGGGCACCGGGGAGCTGTTTTTT	CASSLEGTGELFF
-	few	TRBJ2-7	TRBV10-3	TGTGCCATCAGTTCAGCCTTAGACACCTCCTACGAGCAGTACTTC	CAISSALDTSYEQYF
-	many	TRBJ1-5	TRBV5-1	TGCGCCAGCAGCTTGAATCCGGATAATCAGCCCCAGCATTTT	CASSLNPDNQPQHF
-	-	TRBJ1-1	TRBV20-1	TGCAGTGCTAGAGATATCGGAATGAACACTGAAGCTTTCTTT	CSARDIGMNTEAFF
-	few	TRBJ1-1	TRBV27	TGTGCCAGCAGTTCGCATATGAACACTGAAGCTTTCTTT	CASSSHMNTEAFF
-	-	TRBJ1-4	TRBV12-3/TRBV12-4	TGTGCCAGCAGTTTATTAGCCGCAACTAATGAAAAACTGTTTTTT	CASSLLAATNEKLFF
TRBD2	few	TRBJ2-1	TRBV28	TGTGCCAGCAGTAAGCGGGAGGGTCGGGAAGAGCAGTTCTTC	CASSKREGREEQFF
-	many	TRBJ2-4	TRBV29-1	TGCAGCGCAGCACGGGACATTCAGTACTTC	CSAARDIQYF
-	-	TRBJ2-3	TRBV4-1	TGCGCCAGCAGCAAAACACTACATTTTTACACAGATACGCAGTATTTT	CASSKTLHFYTDTQYF
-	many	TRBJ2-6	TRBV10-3	TGTGCCATCAGTGAGGCACTCTCTGGGGCCAACGTCCTGACTTTC	CAISEALSGANVLTF
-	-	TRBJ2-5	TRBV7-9	TGTGCCAGCCTCAGTTGGGGCGAGACCCAGTACTTC	CASLSWGETQYF
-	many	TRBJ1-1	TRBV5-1	TGCGCCAGCAGCTTGGAAAGGTACACTGAAGCTTTCTTT	CASSLERYTEAFF
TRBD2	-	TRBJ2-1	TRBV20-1	TGCAGTGCCCCCTCCGCGGGGGGGACCTACAATGAGCAGTTCTTC	CSAPSAGGTYNEQFF
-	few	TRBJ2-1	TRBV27	TGTGCCAGCAGAATCACCGGGGCCTACAATGAGCAGTTCTTC	CASRITGAYNEQFF